A selection of T cell receptor beta chains follows, all from one sample in a study of blood T cell repertoires in COVID-19. Only in-frame clones appear in the TCRdb table, and some are missing; sequencing was by immunoSEQ multiplex PCR. This sample has roughly 150,000 clones, with around 83% found just once. Input material: peripheral blood. The origin of the receptors is an older woman who had recovered from COVID-19. Both conserved end residues are part of each CDR3. D genes are given only for firm matches. The size entry is marked missing in some rows and otherwise reads once, few, many or a size class.

abundance	v_gene	j_gene	d_gene	CDR3aa	CDR3nt
-	TRBV18	TRBJ1-3	-	CASAGSSSGNTIYF	TGTGCCAGCGCGGGGTCAAGCTCTGGAAACACCATATATTTT
-	TRBV19	TRBJ1-5	-	CASRPEGGEGNQPQHF	TGTGCCAGTAGGCCCGAGGGGGGGGAAGGCAATCAGCCCCAGCATTTT
few	TRBV19	TRBJ1-5	-	CASSPSGSREPQHF	TGTGCCAGTAGTCCCTCCGGGTCCCGGGAGCCCCAGCATTTT
-	TRBV4-2	TRBJ1-5	TRBD1	CASSHSDRDNQPQHF	TGTGCCAGCAGCCACTCTGACAGGGACAATCAGCCCCAGCATTTT
-	TRBV6-4	TRBJ2-1	-	CASSDSPAGGYNEQFF	TGTGCCAGCAGTGACTCTCCGGCAGGGGGGTACAATGAGCAGTTCTTC
many	TRBV13	TRBJ2-7	TRBD2	CASSSPGLAGIYEQYF	TGTGCCAGCAGCTCACCGGGACTAGCGGGGATCTACGAGCAGTACTTC
once	TRBV30	TRBJ1-1	TRBD1	CAGNRGSNTEAFF	TGTGCCGGTAACAGGGGCTCGAACACTGAAGCTTTCTTT
-	TRBV7-2	TRBJ2-5	TRBD1	CASSFGGRGTQETQYF	TGTGCCAGCAGCTTTGGGGGCAGGGGGACCCAAGAGACCCAGTACTTC
few	TRBV6-5	TRBJ2-1	TRBD1	CASSSPGQGTNEQFF	TGTGCCAGCAGTTCACCGGGACAGGGGACGAATGAGCAGTTCTTC
-	TRBV28	TRBJ1-1	-	CASIGSGTEAFF	TGTGCCAGCATCGGATCGGGCACTGAAGCTTTCTTT
-	TRBV7-9	TRBJ2-7	-	CASSAGREQYF	TGTGCCAGCAGCGCTGGTCGGGAGCAGTACTTC
once	TRBV9	TRBJ1-1	-	CASSYGTEAFF	TGTGCCAGCTCCTACGGCACTGAAGCTTTCTTT
-	TRBV28	TRBJ2-5	-	CASSAIGTEQETQYF	TGTGCCAGCAGTGCAATCGGGACTGAACAAGAGACCCAGTACTTC
-	TRBV5-4	TRBJ2-1	-	CASSTGGRGEGDEQFF	TGTGCCAGCAGCACTGGCGGCAGGGGGGAAGGGGATGAGCAGTTCTTC
-	TRBV2	TRBJ2-7	TRBD1	CASSGDRGNSYEQYF	TGTGCCAGCAGTGGGGACAGGGGGAACTCCTACGAGCAGTACTTC
-	TRBV21-1	TRBJ2-1	-	CASDRDRFNEQFF	TGTGCCAGCGACCGGGACAGGTTCAATGAGCAGTTCTTC
-	TRBV5-1	TRBJ1-1	-	CASSPGRGATEAFF	TGCGCCAGCAGCCCCGGGAGGGGGGCCACTGAAGCTTTCTTT
-	TRBV18	TRBJ1-6	-	CASSRDPGSPLHF	TGTGCCAGCTCGCGAGATCCGGGTTCACCCCTCCACTTT
-	TRBV5-1	TRBJ2-5	-	CASSLEQGEGETQYF	TGCGCCAGCAGCTTGGAACAGGGGGAGGGAGAGACCCAGTACTTC
-	TRBV7-3	TRBJ2-3	TRBD1	CASSTGVADTQYF	TGTGCCAGCAGCACAGGGGTGGCAGATACGCAGTATTTT
-	TRBV5-4	TRBJ2-7	TRBD2	CASSIRLAGAEQYF	TGTGCCAGCAGCATCCGACTAGCGGGAGCCGAGCAGTACTTC
-	TRBV5-3	TRBJ2-2	TRBD1	CARSDGQGRTGELFF	TGTGCCAGAAGCGACGGACAGGGGCGCACCGGGGAGCTGTTTTTT
-	TRBV11-2	TRBJ1-2	-	CASSLGGLYGYTF	TGTGCCAGCAGCTTAGGGGGGCTTTATGGCTACACCTTC
-	TRBV6-5	TRBJ2-2	TRBD2	CASSYREAGELFF	TGTGCCAGCAGTTACCGGGAGGCCGGGGAGCTGTTTTTT
-	TRBV7-9	TRBJ1-2	TRBD1	CASSETGTGVGGYTF	TGTGCCAGCAGCGAAACCGGGACAGGGGTTGGTGGCTACACCTTC
-	TRBV27	TRBJ2-1	TRBD2	CASMGLAGVGEQFF	TGTGCCAGCATGGGGCTAGCGGGAGTGGGTGAGCAGTTCTTC
once	TRBV3-1/TRBV3-2	TRBJ2-5	TRBD2	CASLAAPGTQYF	TGTGCCAGCCTAGCGGCCCCCGGGACCCAGTACTTC
-	TRBV28	TRBJ1-5	-	CASTADTYSNQPQHF	TGTGCCAGCACCGCCGACACCTATAGCAATCAGCCCCAGCATTTT
-	TRBV20-1	TRBJ1-6	-	CSASSGRSPLHF	TGCAGTGCTAGTTCCGGGAGGTCACCCCTCCACTTT
-	TRBV28	TRBJ1-2	-	CASTTLGPPYGYTF	TGTGCCAGCACTACTCTGGGGCCACCCTATGGCTACACCTTC
-	TRBV6-5	TRBJ2-7	-	CASRNPREQYF	TGTGCCAGCAGAAACCCTCGGGAGCAGTACTTC
once	TRBV14	TRBJ2-7	TRBD1	CASSHRDRGYEQYF	TGTGCCAGCAGCCACCGGGACAGGGGGTACGAGCAGTACTTC
-	TRBV29-1	TRBJ1-6	TRBD1	CGTTGGDSNSPLHF	TGCGGGACGACAGGGGGCGATAGTAATTCACCCCTCCACTTT
-	TRBV7-3	TRBJ2-2	-	CASSPQAEGELFF	TGTGCCAGCAGCCCCCAAGCCGAAGGGGAGCTGTTTTTT